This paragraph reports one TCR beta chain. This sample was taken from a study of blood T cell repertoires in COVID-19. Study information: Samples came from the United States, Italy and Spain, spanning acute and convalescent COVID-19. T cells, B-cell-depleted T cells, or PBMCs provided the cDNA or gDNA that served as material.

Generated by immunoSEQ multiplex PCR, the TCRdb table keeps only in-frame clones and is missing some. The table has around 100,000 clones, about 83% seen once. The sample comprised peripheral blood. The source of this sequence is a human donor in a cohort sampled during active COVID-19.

The CDR3 spells CASSPRTGTGETQYF. CDR3 sequence (DNA): TGTGCCAGCTCACCCCGGACAGGGACCGGAGAGACCCAGTACTTC. The chain uses TRBV18 and TRBJ2-5; 8 bases align to TRBD1. CDR1 and CDR2 from the germline V gene are KGHSH and LQKENI. CDR3 length: 15 amino acids. The trim removed 3 bases at V and 4 bases at J, leaving 7 bases unmatched.